This T cell receptor beta chain was captured in a study of memory CD4+ T cells and cytomegalovirus serostatus. Findings of the study overall: Each of fewer than 80 CMV-associated TCRbeta sequences occurred in one to five individuals.

This table comes from immunoSEQ multiplex PCR, and its TCRdb copy is limited to in-frame clones, with some not included. This repertoire shows 80,000 to 100,000 clones, about four fifths found once; its top ten account for less than 4.5%. This CDR3 has 16 amino acids. Looked up from germline, CDR1 is LNHDA and CDR2 is SQIVND (reference sequence). V lost 4 bases, J lost 2 bases, and 17 bases lay in between. Single viable CD3+CD4+CD8-CD45RO+ cells were sorted as the memory CD4+ T cells. Serum IgG to CMV pp150, pp28, p38 and p52 defined serostatus. A remark on this clone: As yet, its antigen is unknown.

This TCR came from an adult in good health and CMV-seropositive. The chain combines TRBV19 with TRBJ2-5, with D perhaps TRBD1 or TRBD2 (5 bases each). Sequences were obtained from memory CD4+ T cells from blood. In DNA, the CDR3 is TGTGCCAGTAGTACTTTCGTGGGGACGGGGCAAGAGACCCAGTACTTC. Translation: CASSTFVGTGQETQYF.